Here is one T cell receptor beta chain with its context. The antigen is not known. The sample is drawn from a study of identical twins. Study-wide points: Among out-of-frame alpha sequences shared by twins, low generation probability occurred in excess. Fewer insertions characterized abundant cord blood beta clonotypes, whereas memory repertoires showed none. For monozygotic twins, models underestimated out-of-frame TCR alpha sharing.

Healthy Caucasians were all of the donors. TCRdb re-derived calls from the 5' RACE reads in MiXCR, one entry per CDR3 protein. The table includes 260,000 or so distinct CDR3 sequences, around 7.6% detected once. Separately, the same data were catalogued under a study of yellow fever vaccine responses in identical twins.

The sequenced sample consisted of CD8+ T cells sorted from blood. The sequence was obtained from a woman aged 18-29 years in good health.

CDR3 protein: CASRGERDRPNTGELFF. DNA for the CDR3: TGTGCCAGCAGGGGGGAGCGGGACAGGCCGAACACCGGGGAGCTGTTTTTT. This chain uses TRBV2 with TRBJ2-2, with a weak D call TRBD1 (8 bases). Trimming pared 6 bases from V and 0 bases from J, leaving 17 bases between. CDR3 length: 17 amino acids. From germline, CDR1 is SNHLY and CDR2 FYNNEI.